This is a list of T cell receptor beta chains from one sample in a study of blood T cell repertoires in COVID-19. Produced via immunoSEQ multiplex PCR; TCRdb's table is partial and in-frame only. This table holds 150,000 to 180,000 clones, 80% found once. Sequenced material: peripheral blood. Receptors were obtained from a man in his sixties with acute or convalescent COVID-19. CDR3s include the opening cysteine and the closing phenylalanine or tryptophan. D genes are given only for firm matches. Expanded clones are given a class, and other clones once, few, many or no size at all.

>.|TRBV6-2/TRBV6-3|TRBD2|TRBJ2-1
CASSYSSLAGGSSYNEQFF
TGTGCCAGCAGTTACTCGAGTCTAGCGGGGGGTAGCTCCTACAATGAGCAGTTCTTC
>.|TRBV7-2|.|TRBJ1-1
CASSTTGGNEAFF
TGTGCCAGCAGTACGACGGGGGGAAACGAAGCTTTCTTT
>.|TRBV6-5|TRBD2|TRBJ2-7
CASRGLAGYEQYF
TGTGCCAGCCGAGGGCTAGCGGGCTACGAGCAGTACTTC
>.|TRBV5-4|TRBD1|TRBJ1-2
CASSFTGELSYTF
TGTGCCAGCAGCTTCACAGGGGAACTTAGCTACACCTTC
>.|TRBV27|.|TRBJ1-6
CASSLQGRNSPLHF
TGTGCCAGCTCCCTCCAGGGGCGGAATTCACCCCTCCACTTT
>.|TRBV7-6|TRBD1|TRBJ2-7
CASSPALTGGYEQYF
TGTGCCAGCAGCCCCGCTTTGACAGGGGGCTACGAGCAGTACTTC
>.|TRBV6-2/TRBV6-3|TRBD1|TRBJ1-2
CASSTPQTGVDTF
TGTGCCAGCAGTACACCACAGACAGGGGTGGACACCTTC
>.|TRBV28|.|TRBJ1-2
CASSSDKYYGYTF
TGTGCCAGCAGTTCTGACAAATACTATGGCTACACCTTC
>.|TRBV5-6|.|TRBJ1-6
CASSFLAGWNSPLHF
TGTGCCAGCAGCTTCTTGGCAGGGTGGAATTCACCCCTCCACTTT
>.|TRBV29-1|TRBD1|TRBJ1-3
CSVAGVQGAAGNTIYF
TGCAGCGTTGCTGGCGTCCAGGGGGCTGCTGGAAACACCATATATTTT
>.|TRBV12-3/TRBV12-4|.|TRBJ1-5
CASSLDTNQPQHF
TGTGCCAGCAGTTTAGACACCAATCAGCCCCAGCATTTT
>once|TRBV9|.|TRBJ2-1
CASSVGIPKGDEQFF
TGTGCCAGCAGCGTAGGCATACCTAAGGGGGATGAGCAGTTCTTC
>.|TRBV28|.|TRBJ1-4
CASSEMRGTAEKLFF
TGTGCCAGCAGTGAAATGCGCGGGACGGCCGAAAAACTGTTTTTT
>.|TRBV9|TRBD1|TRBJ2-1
CASSVKARADNRDRPYNEQFF
TGTGCCAGCAGCGTAAAGGCTCGGGCGGACAACCGGGACAGACCTTACAATGAGCAGTTCTTC
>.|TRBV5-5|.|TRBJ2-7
CASSWRLERGESYEQYF
TGTGCCAGCAGCTGGAGGCTCGAGCGCGGGGAAAGCTACGAGCAGTACTTC
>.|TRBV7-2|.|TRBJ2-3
CASSPLGGFGTDTQYF
TGTGCCAGCAGCCCATTGGGGGGTTTTGGCACAGATACGCAGTATTTT
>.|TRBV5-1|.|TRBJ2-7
CASSLAQGRGEQYF
TGCGCCAGCAGCTTGGCCCAGGGGAGAGGCGAGCAGTACTTC
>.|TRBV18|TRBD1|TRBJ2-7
CASSLSGTGGVEQYF
TGTGCCAGCTCACTTTCAGGGACAGGGGGCGTCGAGCAGTACTTC
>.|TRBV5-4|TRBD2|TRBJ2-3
CASSAGGGDTQYF
TGTGCCAGCAGCGCGGGAGGTGGAGATACGCAGTATTTT
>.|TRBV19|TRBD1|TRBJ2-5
CASSGQGVGETQYF
TGTGCCAGTAGTGGACAGGGGGTCGGGGAGACCCAGTACTTC
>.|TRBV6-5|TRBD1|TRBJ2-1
CASSSGQGSYNEQFF
TGTGCCAGCAGTTCGGGACAGGGAAGCTACAATGAGCAGTTCTTC
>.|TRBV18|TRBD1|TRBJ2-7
CASSPATGPYEQYF
TGTGCCAGCTCACCGGCGACAGGGCCGTACGAGCAGTACTTC
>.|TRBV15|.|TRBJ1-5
CATSRQGDQPQHF
TGTGCCACCAGCAGACAGGGTGATCAGCCCCAGCATTTT
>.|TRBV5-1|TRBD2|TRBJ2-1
CASSLGSGTNEQFF
TGCGCCAGCAGCTTGGGAAGCGGGACCAATGAGCAGTTCTTC
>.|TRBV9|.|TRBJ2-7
CASSAQDSLRLKQYF
TGTGCCAGCAGCGCGCAGGACAGCCTGCGATTGAAGCAGTACTTC
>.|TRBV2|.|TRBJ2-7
CASSRGGRPEQYF
TGTGCCAGCAGTAGGGGGGGGCGACCCGAGCAGTACTTC
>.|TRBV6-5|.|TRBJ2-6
CASRQRLNNNVLTF
TGTGCCAGCAGGCAACGACTCAATAACAACGTCCTGACTTTC
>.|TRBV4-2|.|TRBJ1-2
CASSQDRSVNYGYTF
TGTGCCAGCAGCCAAGATCGATCAGTAAACTATGGCTACACCTTC
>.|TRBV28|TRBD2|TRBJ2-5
CASSSPRGGGAQTQYF
TGTGCCAGCAGTTCCCCACGGGGCGGGGGGGCCCAGACCCAGTACTTC
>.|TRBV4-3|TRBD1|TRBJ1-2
CASSQGQGATYGYTF
TGCGCCAGCAGCCAAGGGCAGGGGGCAACTTATGGCTACACCTTC
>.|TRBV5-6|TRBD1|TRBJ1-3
CASSRQGAGSRNTIYF
TGTGCCAGCAGCCGACAGGGGGCGGGTAGCAGAAACACCATATATTTT
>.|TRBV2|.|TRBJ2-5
CASRVLQAPLYF
TGTGCCAGCAGGGTTCTGCAGGCCCCCCTGTACTTC
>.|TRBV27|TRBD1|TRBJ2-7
CASKSDRGLSEQYF
TGTGCCAGCAAATCTGACAGGGGGCTAAGTGAGCAGTACTTC
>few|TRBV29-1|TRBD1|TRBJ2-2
CSVREGNRGLYTGELFF
TGCAGCGTCAGGGAGGGAAACAGGGGGCTATACACCGGGGAGCTGTTTTTT
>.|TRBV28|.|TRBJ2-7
CASSNSPGPPVEQYF
TGTGCCAGCAGTAATTCCCCAGGGCCCCCAGTCGAGCAGTACTTC